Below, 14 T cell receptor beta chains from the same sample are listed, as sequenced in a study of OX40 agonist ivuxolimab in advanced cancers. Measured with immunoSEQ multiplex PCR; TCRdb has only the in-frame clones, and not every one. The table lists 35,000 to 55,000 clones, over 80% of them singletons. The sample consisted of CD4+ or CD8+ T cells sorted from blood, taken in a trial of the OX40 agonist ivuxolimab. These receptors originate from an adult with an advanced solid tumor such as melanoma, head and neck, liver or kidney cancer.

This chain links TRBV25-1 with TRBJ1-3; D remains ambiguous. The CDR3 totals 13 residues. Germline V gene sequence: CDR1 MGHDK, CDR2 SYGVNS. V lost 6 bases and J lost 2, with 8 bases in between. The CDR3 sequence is CASRTEAGNTIYF. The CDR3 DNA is TGTGCCAGCAGAACAGAAGCTGGAAACACCATATATTTT.

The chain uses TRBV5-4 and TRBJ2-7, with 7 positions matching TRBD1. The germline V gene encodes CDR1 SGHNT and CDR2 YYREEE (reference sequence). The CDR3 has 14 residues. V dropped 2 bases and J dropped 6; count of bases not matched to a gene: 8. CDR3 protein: CASSLTTGLGEQYF. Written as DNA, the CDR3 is TGTGCCAGCAGCTTAACGACAGGGCTGGGCGAGCAGTACTTC.

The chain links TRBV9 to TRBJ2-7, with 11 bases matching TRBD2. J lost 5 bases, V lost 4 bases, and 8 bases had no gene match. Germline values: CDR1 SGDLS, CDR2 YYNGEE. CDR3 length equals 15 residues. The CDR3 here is CASSFYSGRADEQYF. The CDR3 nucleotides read TGTGCCAGCAGCTTCTATAGCGGGAGGGCCGACGAGCAGTACTTC.

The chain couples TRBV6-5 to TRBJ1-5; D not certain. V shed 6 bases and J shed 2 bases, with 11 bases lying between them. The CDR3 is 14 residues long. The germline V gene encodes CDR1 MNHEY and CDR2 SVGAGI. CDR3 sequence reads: CASSNRAGNQPQHF. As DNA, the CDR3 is TGTGCCAGCAGCAATCGGGCAGGCAATCAGCCCCAGCATTTT.

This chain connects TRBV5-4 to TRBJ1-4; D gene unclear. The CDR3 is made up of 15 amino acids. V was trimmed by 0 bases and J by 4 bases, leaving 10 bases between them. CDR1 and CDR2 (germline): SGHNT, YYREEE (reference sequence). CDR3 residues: CASSLATGSNEKLFF. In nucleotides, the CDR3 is TGTGCCAGCAGCTTGGCCACCGGTAGTAATGAAAAACTGTTTTTT.

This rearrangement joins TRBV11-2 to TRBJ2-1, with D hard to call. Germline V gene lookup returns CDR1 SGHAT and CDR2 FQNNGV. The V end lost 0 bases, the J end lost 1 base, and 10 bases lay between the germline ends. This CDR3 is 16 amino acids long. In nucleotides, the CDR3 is TGTGCCAGCAGCTTAGAGGGCAGAGCTTCCTACAATGAGCAGTTCTTC. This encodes CASSLEGRASYNEQFF. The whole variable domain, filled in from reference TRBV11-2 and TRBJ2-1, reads EAGVAQSPRYKIIEKRQSVAFWCNPISGHATLYWYQQILGQGPKLLIQFQNNGVVDDSQLPKDRFSAERLKGVDSTLKIQPAKLEDSAVYLCASSLEGRASYNEQFFGPGTRLTVL.

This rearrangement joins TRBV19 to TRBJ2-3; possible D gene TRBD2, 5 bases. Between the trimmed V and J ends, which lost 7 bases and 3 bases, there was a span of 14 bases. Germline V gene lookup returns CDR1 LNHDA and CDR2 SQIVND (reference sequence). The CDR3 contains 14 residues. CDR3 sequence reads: CASTVPEGTDTQYF. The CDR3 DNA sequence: TGTGCCAGTACGGTTCCTGAGGGAACAGATACGCAGTATTTT.

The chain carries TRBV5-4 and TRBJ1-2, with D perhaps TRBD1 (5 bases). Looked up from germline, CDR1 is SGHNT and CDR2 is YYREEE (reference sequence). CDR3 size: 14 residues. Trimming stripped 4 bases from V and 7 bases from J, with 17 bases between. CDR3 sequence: CASSVQGLGGGYTF. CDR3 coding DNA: TGTGCCAGCAGCGTTCAGGGCCTGGGGGGTGGCTACACCTTC.

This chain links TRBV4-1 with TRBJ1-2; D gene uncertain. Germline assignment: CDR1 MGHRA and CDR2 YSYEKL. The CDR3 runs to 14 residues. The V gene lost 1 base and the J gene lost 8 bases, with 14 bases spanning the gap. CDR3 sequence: CASSQVIPAVGYTF. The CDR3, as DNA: TGCGCCAGCAGCCAAGTTATCCCGGCGGTAGGCTACACCTTC.

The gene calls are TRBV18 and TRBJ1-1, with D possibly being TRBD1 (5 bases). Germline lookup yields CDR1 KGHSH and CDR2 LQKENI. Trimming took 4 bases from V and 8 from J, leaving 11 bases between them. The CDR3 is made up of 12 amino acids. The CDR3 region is CASSLGTSEAFF. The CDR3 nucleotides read TGTGCCAGCTCACTCGGGACCTCGGAAGCTTTCTTT.

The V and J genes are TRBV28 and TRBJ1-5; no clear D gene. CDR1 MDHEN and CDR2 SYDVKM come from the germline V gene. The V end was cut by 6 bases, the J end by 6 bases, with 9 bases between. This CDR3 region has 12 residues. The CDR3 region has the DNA TGTGCCAGCAGCGAGAAGGGTCAGCCCCAGCATTTT. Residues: CASSEKGQPQHF.

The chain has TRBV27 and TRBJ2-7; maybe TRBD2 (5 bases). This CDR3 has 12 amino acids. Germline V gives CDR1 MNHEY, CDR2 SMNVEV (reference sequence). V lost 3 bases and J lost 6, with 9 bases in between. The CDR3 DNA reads TGTGCCAGCAGTTTTTCCGAGGGCGAGCAGTACTTC. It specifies CASSFSEGEQYF.

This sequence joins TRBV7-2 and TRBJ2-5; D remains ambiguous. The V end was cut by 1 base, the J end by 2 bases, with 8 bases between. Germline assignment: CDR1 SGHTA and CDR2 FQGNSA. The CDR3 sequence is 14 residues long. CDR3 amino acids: CASSLVLRQETQYF. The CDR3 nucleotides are TGTGCCAGCAGCTTAGTTCTGCGGCAAGAGACCCAGTACTTC.

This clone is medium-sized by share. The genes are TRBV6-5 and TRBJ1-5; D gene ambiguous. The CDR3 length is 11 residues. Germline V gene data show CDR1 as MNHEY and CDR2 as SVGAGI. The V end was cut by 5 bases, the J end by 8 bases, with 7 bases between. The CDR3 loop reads CASSPGKPQHF. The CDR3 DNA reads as TGTGCCAGCAGTCCTGGGAAGCCCCAGCATTTT.